These 9 T cell receptor beta chains were sequenced from one sample in a study of T-cell memory formation after mild COVID-19. TCRdb reprocessed the 5' RACE reads via MiXCR and lists one record per CDR3 protein. The sample has about 320,000 distinct CDR3 sequences, around 15% seen once; the top ten hold around 20%. Sequencing used PBMCs or a T cell subset sorted from them (not recorded which). These receptors were taken from a man between 18 and 35 years old who had mild COVID-19 (a few samples of this study predate the infection). Cell type and time point are not known.

This clonotype was observed a few times. This CDR3 reads CASSSRQVGEQYF. CDR3 bases: TGTGCCAGCAGCTCCAGACAGGTCGGAGAGCAGTACTTC. V is TRBV11-2 and J is TRBJ2-7, with a weak D call TRBD1 (6 bases). Looked up from germline, CDR1 is SGHAT and CDR2 is FQNNGV. Trimming shortened V by 4 bases and J by 7 bases, and 14 bases separated the two germline ends. The CDR3 contains 13 residues.

The rearrangement joins TRBV7-9 to TRBJ2-1, with TRBD2 matching over 8 bases. This CDR3 has 14 amino acids. The germline V gene has CDR1 SEHNR and CDR2 FQNEAQ (reference sequence). The V gene end was trimmed by 8 bases and the J gene end by 0 bases; junction bases not matched to a gene: 3. CDR3 protein: CASPGGVSYNEQFF. The CDR3 DNA is TGTGCCAGCCCCGGGGGGGTCTCCTACAATGAGCAGTTCTTC.

The chain combines TRBV7-2 with TRBJ1-2, with unresolved D. Trimming took off 3 bases at V and 6 bases at J, with 5 bases between the two ends. The germline CDR1 and CDR2 sequences are SGHTA and FQGNSA. The CDR3 is 11 amino acids. The CDR3 protein is CASSFYNGYTF. The DNA of the CDR3 is TGTGCCAGCAGCTTTTATAATGGCTACACCTTC.

This clonotype has a single count. The rearrangement links TRBV7-2 to TRBJ2-7; the match to TRBD1 covers 10 bases. CDR1 and CDR2 (germline): SGHTA, FQGNSA. The CDR3 is made up of 15 amino acids. With 5 bases clipped from V and 6 bases from J, the junction kept 10 bases outside the gene matches. CDR3 in DNA: TGTGCCAGCAGCACTAGGAGGGACAGGGGCGGCGAGCAGTACTTC. Translated, it gives CASSTRRDRGGEQYF.

CDR3 DNA sequence: TGTGCCAGCAGTTTAAAGGGGCGAGCAGATACGCAGTATTTT. Translating gives CASSLKGRADTQYF. The rearrangement joins TRBV28 to TRBJ2-3; TRBD1 is a possible D gene (5 bases). Germline values: CDR1 MDHEN, CDR2 SYDVKM. The germline V and J ends were trimmed by 2 bases and 4 bases, with 10 bases remaining between them. The CDR3 sequence is 14 residues long.

This clonotype has only a few counts. V usage is TRBV7-9 and J usage is TRBJ2-2, with D perhaps TRBD2 (5 bases). The CDR3 consists of 15 residues. Germline V gives CDR1 SEHNR, CDR2 FQNEAQ (reference sequence). The V end lost 5 bases, the J end lost 1 base, and 11 bases lay between the germline ends. The CDR3 reads CASSPSGKNTGELFF. In DNA form, the CDR3 reads TGTGCCAGCAGCCCATCCGGGAAGAACACCGGGGAGCTGTTTTTT.

Many counts were recorded for this clonotype. The chain uses TRBV7-9 and TRBJ1-5, with 9 bases that match TRBD1. The CDR3 extends over 14 amino acids. Germline loops: CDR1 SEHNR, CDR2 FQNEAQ (reference sequence). The V gene end was trimmed by 5 bases and the J gene end by 4 bases; junction bases not matched to a gene: 3. The DNA for the CDR3 is TGTGCCAGCAGCCAGACAGGGGGGAATCAGCCCCAGCATTTT. As protein: CASSQTGGNQPQHF. The full variable domain, completed using reference TRBV7-9 and TRBJ1-5, is DTGVSQNPRHKITKRGQNVTFRCDPISEHNRLYWYRQTLGQGPEFLTYFQNEAQLEKSRLLSDRFSAERPKGSFSTLEIQRTEQGDSAMYLCASSQTGGNQPQHFGDGTRLSIL.

This clonotype was picked up many times. This chain links TRBV28 with TRBJ1-1; D uncertain. Trimming removed 3 bases at V and 0 bases at J, with 5 bases between. This CDR3 has 13 residues. The V gene's germline CDR1 is MDHEN and CDR2 SYDVKM. CDR3 residues: CASSLNLNTEAFF. CDR3 in DNA: TGTGCCAGCAGTTTGAACCTGAACACTGAAGCTTTCTTT.

This clonotype was detected only a few times. V and J are TRBV12-3 or TRBV12-4 and TRBJ1-2, with D possibly being TRBD1 (6 bases). Deletions cut 4 bases from V and 7 bases from J, with 13 bases between. CDR3 length: 13 amino acids. The CDR3 bases are TGTGCCAGCAGTTCAGAACAGGGTTTTGGCTACACCTTC. As protein: CASSSEQGFGYTF.